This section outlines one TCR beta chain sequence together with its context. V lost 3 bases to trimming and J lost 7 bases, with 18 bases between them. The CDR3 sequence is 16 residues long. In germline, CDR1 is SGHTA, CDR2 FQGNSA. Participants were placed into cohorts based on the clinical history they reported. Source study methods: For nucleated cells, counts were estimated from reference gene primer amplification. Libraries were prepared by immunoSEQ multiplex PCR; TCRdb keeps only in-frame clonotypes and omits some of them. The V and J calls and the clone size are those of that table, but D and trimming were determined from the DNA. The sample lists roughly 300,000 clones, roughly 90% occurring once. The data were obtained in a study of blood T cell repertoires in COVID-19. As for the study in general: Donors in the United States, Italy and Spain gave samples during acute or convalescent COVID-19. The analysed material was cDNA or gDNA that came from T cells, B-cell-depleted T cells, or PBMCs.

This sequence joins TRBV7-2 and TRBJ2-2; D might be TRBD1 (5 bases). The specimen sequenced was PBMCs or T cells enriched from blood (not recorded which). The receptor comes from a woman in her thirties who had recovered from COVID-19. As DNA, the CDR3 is TGTGCCAGCAGCTTTGGGGCGGCCCAAAGGGTCGGGGAGCTGTTTTTT. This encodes CASSFGAAQRVGELFF. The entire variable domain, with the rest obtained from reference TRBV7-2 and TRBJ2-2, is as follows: GAGVSQSPSNKVTEKGKDVELRCDPISGHTALYWYRQSLGQGLEFLIYFQGNSAPDKSGLPSDRFSAERTGGSVSTLTIQRTQQEDSAVYLCASSFGAAQRVGELFFGEGSRLTVL.